Below, 24 T cell receptor beta chains from the same sample are listed, as sequenced in a study of blood T cell repertoires in COVID-19. TCRdb's table, derived via immunoSEQ multiplex PCR, lists solely in-frame clones and lacks some. The data contain approximately 240,000 clones, approximately 90% of them singletons. Sequencing was carried out using PBMCs or T cells enriched from blood (not recorded which). These receptors were obtained from a woman between 18 and 29 years old who had recovered from COVID-19.

The genes are TRBV10-1 and TRBJ2-7, with TRBD1 matching over 9 bases. J was trimmed by 6 bases and V by 2 bases; bases with no gene match: 5. From germline, CDR1 is WNHNN and CDR2 SYGVQD (reference sequence). The CDR3 has 14 residues. The CDR3 sequence is CASSEGTGYSEQYF. CDR3 coding DNA: TGCGCCAGCAGTGAGGGGACAGGGTATTCCGAGCAGTACTTC.

The chain combines TRBV6-4 with TRBJ1-5; D gene uncertain. Germline V lookup: CDR1 MRHNA, CDR2 SNTAGT. V lost 6 bases to trimming and J lost 7 bases, with 13 bases between them. This CDR3 contains 13 residues. CDR3 sequence reads: CASSLSGGQPQHF. CDR3 in DNA: TGTGCCAGCAGCCTTTCGGGTGGACAGCCCCAGCATTTT.

The genes are TRBV4-1 and TRBJ2-3, with TRBD2 identical over 7 bases. Germline CDR1 and CDR2: MGHRA and YSYEKL. This CDR3 spans 15 amino acids. Trimming cost V 4 bases and J 2 bases; bases outside gene matches: 6. The CDR3 DNA reads as TGCGCCAGCAGCCGCCAAGGACTAGTCACAGATACGCAGTATTTT. This translates into CASSRQGLVTDTQYF.

The chain has TRBV5-1 and TRBJ1-2; D may be TRBD1 (5 bases). Germline values: CDR1 SGHRS, CDR2 YFSETQ. This CDR3 is 13 amino acids long. V was pared by 0 bases and J by 3 bases, with 6 bases between. CDR3 in amino acids: CASSLGRDYGYTF. CDR3 in DNA: TGCGCCAGCAGCTTGGGCAGGGACTATGGCTACACCTTC.

The genes are TRBV7-9 and TRBJ2-1; 9 bases map to TRBD1. Trimming cost V 5 bases and J 2 bases; bases outside gene matches: 7. Looked up from germline, CDR1 is SEHNR and CDR2 is FQNEAQ (reference sequence). The CDR3 loop spans 16 amino acids. Written as DNA, the CDR3 is TGTGCCAGCAGCCCCTCGACAGGGGGTACCTACAATGAGCAGTTCTTC. This encodes CASSPSTGGTYNEQFF.

CDR3 in amino acids: CASSFMGQVKLFF. DNA for the CDR3: TGTGCCAGCAGTTTTATGGGACAGGTAAAACTGTTTTTT. The chain employs TRBV2 and TRBJ1-4; 8 bases map to TRBD1. The CDR3 extends over 13 amino acids. In germline, CDR1 is SNHLY, CDR2 FYNNEI. The V segment lost 5 bases and the J segment 10 bases; nucleotides outside the gene matches: 6.

The gene calls are TRBV12-3 or TRBV12-4 and TRBJ2-5; weak D call: TRBD1 (5 bases). V was clipped by 6 bases and J by 1 base, with 9 bases between them. CDR3 length: 13 amino acids. CDR3 in DNA: TGTGCCAGCAGGCAGGGATCCCAAGAGACCCAGTACTTC. Translation: CASRQGSQETQYF.

J is TRBJ1-2 and V is TRBV18; 8 bases match TRBD1. The CDR3 contains 17 residues. The germline CDR1 and CDR2 sequences are KGHSH and LQKENI. V lost 3 bases and J lost 5; bases outside the gene matches: 14. The DNA of the CDR3 is TGTGCCAGCTCACCGGATAGCACTGGACAGGGAGCATATGGCTACACCTTC. It yields the protein CASSPDSTGQGAYGYTF.

The chain recombines TRBV28 with TRBJ1-5; D gene unclear. Per germline, CDR1 MDHEN and CDR2 SYDVKM. The CDR3 is 16 amino acids. V lost 6 bases to trimming and J lost 3 bases, with 18 bases between them. The CDR3 DNA reads as TGTGCCAGCAGCCCTCGCCCTCGCGGAAACAATCAGCCCCAGCATTTT. Translating gives CASSPRPRGNNQPQHF.

This chain links TRBV10-3 with TRBJ1-6; 12 bases align to TRBD1. V lost 7 bases, J lost 6 bases, and 1 base stayed unmatched. The CDR3 has 14 amino acids. Germline CDR1 ENHRY, CDR2 SYGVKD. CDR3 amino acids: CAIMGQGANSPLHF. For the CDR3, the DNA is TGTGCCATCATGGGACAGGGGGCTAATTCACCCCTCCACTTT.

The rearrangement links TRBV5-1 to TRBJ2-5, with 10 nucleotides matching TRBD1. The CDR3 runs to 15 residues. Germline-derived CDR1 and CDR2 are SGHRS and YFSETQ. With V trimmed by 0 bases and J by 4 bases, 3 bases remained unmatched. This CDR3 reads CASSLVRDRGETQYF. The CDR3 nucleotides read TGCGCCAGCAGCTTGGTCCGGGACAGGGGAGAGACCCAGTACTTC.

This chain joins TRBV11-3 and TRBJ1-1; 9 nucleotides align to TRBD1. The germline gives CDR1 SGHNT, CDR2 YENEEA. The junction had 14 bases not matched to a gene; V was cut back by 1 base and J by 2 bases. The CDR3 extends over 19 amino acids. DNA of the CDR3: TGTGCCAGCAGCTTAGGCCTTTGGGGGAGGGGACAGGGAAACACTGAAGCTTTCTTT. Translating it yields CASSLGLWGRGQGNTEAFF.

This rearrangement joins TRBV6-5 to TRBJ1-2; possibly TRBD1 for D (6 bases). The CDR3 loop spans 14 amino acids. CDR1 and CDR2 from the germline V gene are MNHEY and SVGAGI. V was trimmed by 6 bases and J by 0 bases, leaving 11 bases between them. The CDR3 spells CASRPGGPNYGYTF. The DNA for the CDR3 is TGTGCCAGCAGGCCCGGGGGGCCTAACTATGGCTACACCTTC.

The chain combines TRBV7-2 with TRBJ1-5; unclear D gene. The CDR3 has 14 residues. V was pared by 8 bases and J by 6 bases, with 17 bases between. CDR1 and CDR2 from the germline V gene are SGHTA and FQGNSA. The CDR3 DNA reads TGTGCCAGCGCCCGGCGCAGCGGGAGTCAGCCCCAGCATTTT. Its protein is CASARRSGSQPQHF.

The chain combines TRBV4-2 with TRBJ2-3, with 8 bases fitting TRBD1. Germline CDR1 and CDR2: LGHNA and YNFKEQ. The CDR3 spans 15 residues. V lost 6 bases and J lost 0; bases outside the gene matches: 5. The CDR3 region is CASSQTGGSTDTQYF. Here the CDR3 DNA reads TGTGCCAGCAGTCAAACAGGGGGGAGCACAGATACGCAGTATTTT.

This rearrangement joins TRBV6-1 to TRBJ2-7, with 9 bases aligning to TRBD2. The CDR3 consists of 15 residues. CDR1 is MNHNS, CDR2 SASEGT, per germline. J lost 1 base, V lost 3 bases, and 4 bases had no gene match. The CDR3 loop is CASSEASGASYEQYF. DNA for the CDR3: TGTGCCAGCAGTGAGGCTAGCGGGGCGTCCTACGAGCAGTACTTC.

The chain combines TRBV11-3 with TRBJ1-2; D perhaps matches TRBD1 (6 bases). CDR1 and CDR2 (germline): SGHNT, YENEEA. This CDR3 comprises 14 residues. The V end was cut by 5 bases, the J end by 8 bases, with 18 bases between. CDR3 loop: CASSVGMAGVGYTF. The CDR3 nucleotides are TGTGCCAGCAGCGTAGGCATGGCAGGGGTCGGCTACACCTTC.

This chain links TRBV14 with TRBJ1-2; D gene unclear. V was clipped by 0 bases and J by 7 bases, with 9 bases between them. The germline V gene has CDR1 SGHDN and CDR2 FVKESK. The CDR3 is 13 amino acids. CDR3 DNA sequence: TGTGCCAGCAGCCAAGATTGGGGAGGTGGCTACACCTTC. Translated: CASSQDWGGGYTF.

The chain joins TRBV18 to TRBJ1-2; D is possibly TRBD1 (5 bases). V was shortened by 6 bases and J by 3 bases, with 11 bases between the two germline ends. Germline V lookup: CDR1 KGHSH, CDR2 LQKENI. The CDR3 consists of 13 residues. CDR3 DNA sequence: TGTGCCAGCTCCGTCGTGGGGCACTATGGCTACACCTTC. It encodes CASSVVGHYGYTF.

This chain links TRBV3-1 (or the pseudogene TRBV3-2) with TRBJ2-3; TRBD1 matches at 8 bases. Germline V lookup: CDR1 LGHDT, CDR2 YNNKEL (reference sequence). The length of the CDR3 is 15 residues. With 1 base clipped from V and 2 bases from J, the junction kept 2 bases outside the gene matches. DNA for the CDR3: TGTGCCAGCAGCCAAGCGGACAGGGACACAGATACGCAGTATTTT. Translation: CASSQADRDTDTQYF.

This clone has just one count. The chain joins TRBV7-9 to TRBJ1-2; 7 positions agree with TRBD1. The CDR3 runs 12 residues. Trimming at V came to 11 bases and at J to 5 bases, leaving 8 bases not matched to a gene. Germline V gives CDR1 SEHNR, CDR2 FQNEAQ (reference sequence). This CDR3 is CAGSTGEYGYTF. The CDR3 DNA is TGTGCCGGATCAACAGGGGAGTATGGCTACACCTTC.

The chain carries TRBV11-3 and TRBJ1-2; D not certain. This CDR3 has 15 residues. V lost 0 bases and J lost 5, with 13 bases in between. Germline V gene sequence: CDR1 SGHNT, CDR2 YENEEA. CDR3 loop: CASSLDEGLGYGYTF. CDR3 in DNA: TGTGCCAGCAGCTTAGATGAAGGACTGGGGTATGGCTACACCTTC.

The J gene is TRBJ1-2, the V gene TRBV7-2, with D unclear. With 2 bases removed from V and 1 base from J, the gap between germline ends came to 5 bases. The CDR3 is 13 amino acids. Germline-derived CDR1 and CDR2 are SGHTA and FQGNSA. The CDR3 DNA follows: TGTGCCAGCAGCTTACACAGTAACTATGGCTACACCTTC. Translating it yields CASSLHSNYGYTF.

The chain is built from TRBV14 and TRBJ1-2; 8 bases align to TRBD1. The CDR3 totals 15 residues. The V and J ends lost 1 base and 5 bases, in that order; junction bases with no gene match: 6. Germline CDR1 is SGHDN and CDR2 is FVKESK. The CDR3 region is CASSQGQGIFYGYTF. Here the CDR3 DNA reads TGTGCCAGCAGCCAAGGACAGGGGATTTTTTATGGCTACACCTTC.